The 4 T cell receptor beta chains presented below share a single source sample, sequenced in a study of blood T cell repertoires in COVID-19. Generated by immunoSEQ multiplex PCR, the TCRdb table keeps only in-frame clones and is missing some. The table records some 220,000 clones, about 83% of them present only once. Sequenced input: peripheral blood. Every receptor here comes from a human donor in a cohort sampled during active COVID-19.

The V gene is TRBV5-1, the J gene TRBJ2-3; TRBD2 aligns across 15 bases. The V and J ends lost 3 bases and 2 bases, in that order; junction bases with no gene match: 7. The CDR3 runs to 18 residues. CDR1 is SGHRS, CDR2 YFSETQ, per germline. DNA for the CDR3: TGCGCCAGCAGCTCCGGACTAGCGGGGGGGCAAGTCACAGATACGCAGTATTTT. Translated, it gives CASSSGLAGGQVTDTQYF.

This clone was detected a few times. CDR3 sequence: CASSQEAGGVETQYF. In DNA form, the CDR3 reads TGCGCCAGCAGCCAAGAGGCGGGAGGAGTAGAGACCCAGTACTTC. This sequence joins TRBV4-1 and TRBJ2-5; 8 bases map to TRBD2. J gave up 4 bases and V 0 bases, and 4 bases lay outside the gene matches. From germline, CDR1 is MGHRA and CDR2 YSYEKL. The CDR3 is made up of 15 amino acids.

The chain combines TRBV7-2 with TRBJ2-7; D is uncertain. The CDR3 is made up of 12 amino acids. V dropped 4 bases and J dropped 4 bases, with 8 bases sitting between them. The V gene's germline CDR1 is SGHTA and CDR2 FQGNSA. The CDR3 DNA reads as TGTGCCAGCAGCTCCCAGGTTTACGAGCAGTACTTC. It is translated as CASSSQVYEQYF.

Only one count was recorded for this clone. V and J are TRBV5-1 and TRBJ2-3; a possible D gene is TRBD2 (6 bases). Germline loops: CDR1 SGHRS, CDR2 YFSETQ. This CDR3 is 18 amino acids long. The germline V and J ends were trimmed by 0 bases and 1 base, with 18 bases remaining between them. CDR3 DNA sequence: TGCGCCAGCAGCTTGGCGTCTAGCGTCGGCGGCGGCACAGATACGCAGTATTTT. Translated: CASSLASSVGGGTDTQYF.